The 18 T cell receptor beta chains given below trace back to one sample, sequenced in a study of T cells in localized non-small cell lung cancer. Clones were read by immunoSEQ multiplex PCR, and TCRdb kept only the in-frame ones, dropping some. The top ten hold around 20% of the sample, which has 45,000 to 65,000 clones, about 90% seen once. Here the sequenced sample was peripheral blood, taken before any cancer treatment. The receptor source for this set is a man aged 40-75 years with stage I squamous cell lung carcinoma.

The V and J genes are TRBV30 and TRBJ2-7; 7 bases agree with TRBD2. The CDR3 loop spans 15 amino acids. Germline V lookup: CDR1 GTSNPN, CDR2 SVGIG (reference sequence). V was clipped by 0 bases and J by 6 bases; unmatched bases: 11. In DNA, the CDR3 is TGTGCCTGGAGTGTACGGGTGGGAGGGAGTGGCGAGCAGTACTTC. Translating gives CAWSVRVGGSGEQYF.

This clone was found a few times. The V and J genes are TRBV28 and TRBJ1-2; 8 nucleotides match TRBD1. The germline CDR1 and CDR2 sequences are MDHEN and SYDVKM. The CDR3 contains 16 residues. Trimming removed 6 bases from V and 2 bases from J; junction bases left unmatched: 11. This chain's CDR3 is CASSKGRGPLNYGYTF. The CDR3 DNA reads as TGTGCCAGCAGCAAGGGCAGGGGGCCTTTGAACTATGGCTACACCTTC.

This chain's CDR3 is CASSLPDRWGPSTRGALDTEAFF. CDR3 sequence (DNA): TGTGCCAGCAGTCTCCCAGACAGGTGGGGCCCCTCGACGCGGGGGGCTTTGGACACTGAAGCTTTCTTT. This chain joins TRBV28 and TRBJ1-1; possible D gene TRBD1, 6 bases. Between the trimmed V and J ends, which lost 5 bases and 3 bases, there was a span of 40 bases. Per germline, CDR1 MDHEN and CDR2 SYDVKM. The CDR3 totals 23 residues.

This clone has more than one count but fewer than ten. The V call is TRBV7-9, the J call TRBJ1-5; 10 nucleotides line up with TRBD1. Trimming cost V 5 bases and J 7 bases; bases outside gene matches: 5. CDR1 SEHNR and CDR2 FQNEAQ come from the germline V gene (reference sequence). The CDR3 is 14 amino acids. The chain's CDR3 is CASSAGQGFQPQHF. The CDR3 DNA is TGTGCCAGCAGCGCGGGACAGGGGTTCCAGCCCCAGCATTTT.

The chain carries TRBV11-1 and TRBJ2-3; D is perhaps TRBD2 (7 bases). V lost 7 bases and J 1 base, leaving 24 bases between the germline ends. The CDR3 covers 18 residues. CDR1 and CDR2 (germline): SGHAT, FQDESV (reference sequence). Here the CDR3 reads CASTPGSPRGRGTDTQYF. For the CDR3, the DNA is TGTGCCAGCACCCCCGGATCCCCGAGGGGGAGGGGCACAGATACGCAGTATTTT.

This chain joins TRBV6-5 and TRBJ1-1; D is ambiguous. The CDR3 consists of 15 residues. Between the trimmed V and J ends, which lost 2 bases and 2 bases, there was a span of 12 bases. Germline assignment: CDR1 MNHEY and CDR2 SVGAGI. In nucleotides, the CDR3 is TGTGCCAGCAGTTACGAAAGGAGCTTAAACACTGAAGCTTTCTTT. Encoded protein: CASSYERSLNTEAFF.

This chain uses TRBV15 with TRBJ1-4; TRBD1 aligns across 8 bases. The CDR3 loop spans 16 amino acids. The ends lost 3 bases at V and 5 bases at J; junction bases unmatched: 8. Looked up from germline, CDR1 is LNHNV and CDR2 is YYDKDF (reference sequence). CDR3 sequence (DNA): TGTGCCACCAGCAGTCCCCGGACAGGGACGAATGAAAAACTGTTTTTT. The encoded protein is CATSSPRTGTNEKLFF.

The chain uses TRBV29-1 and TRBJ2-5, with D perhaps matching TRBD1 (5 bases). This CDR3 region has 13 residues. Germline lookup yields CDR1 SQVTM and CDR2 ANQGSEA. V was clipped by 3 bases and J by 5 bases, with 13 bases between them. The CDR3, as DNA: TGCAGCGTTGACAGGGTGGGTGGGGAGACCCAGTACTTC. Amino acids: CSVDRVGGETQYF.

The rearrangement uses TRBV30 and TRBJ1-5, with D unclear. The CDR3 loop spans 13 amino acids. The V gene's germline CDR1 is GTSNPN and CDR2 SVGIG (reference sequence). V shed 2 bases and J shed 4 bases, with 9 bases lying between them. Here the CDR3 DNA reads TGTGCCTGGAGTAGGGCCTTAAATCAGCCCCAGCATTTT. It codes for CAWSRALNQPQHF.

V and J are TRBV7-2 and TRBJ1-5; 11 nucleotides match TRBD1. Unmatched junction bases numbered 5, after V lost 4 bases and J lost 6 bases. The CDR3 contains 15 residues. Germline-derived CDR1 and CDR2 are SGHTA and FQGNSA. The CDR3 DNA reads TGTGCCAGCAGCTCGGGACAGGGGGTTGGTCAGCCCCAGCATTTT. This translates into CASSSGQGVGQPQHF.

The J gene is TRBJ2-1, the V gene TRBV10-3, with 8 bases identical to TRBD2. CDR3 size: 14 residues. V was pared by 3 bases and J by 9 bases, with 7 bases of the junction left unmatched. The V gene's germline CDR1 is ENHRY and CDR2 SYGVKD. The CDR3 nucleotides read TGTGCCATCAGTGATAAGCGGGAGTCAGTTGAGCAGTTCTTC. Translating gives CAISDKRESVEQFF.

The J gene is TRBJ2-5, the V gene TRBV4-2; 9 bases agree with TRBD2. Losses at the gene ends were 3 bases for V and 5 bases for J; bases not matched to a gene: 10. Germline CDR1 and CDR2: LGHNA and YNFKEQ. This CDR3 region has 16 residues. The CDR3 here is CASSHISSGRGETQYF. DNA for the CDR3: TGTGCCAGCAGCCACATCAGTAGCGGGAGAGGCGAGACCCAGTACTTC.

V and J are TRBV5-1 and TRBJ2-3; D may be TRBD1 (5 bases). Trimming took 2 bases from V and 2 from J, leaving 9 bases between them. Germline V gives CDR1 SGHRS, CDR2 YFSETQ. The CDR3 has 14 residues. The CDR3 is CASSFRQNTDTQYF. The CDR3 bases are TGCGCCAGCAGCTTCAGACAGAACACAGATACGCAGTATTTT.

The chain employs TRBV7-2 and TRBJ1-5; D is unresolved. Germline V gene sequence: CDR1 SGHTA, CDR2 FQGNSA. V was clipped by 5 bases and J by 6 bases, with 14 bases between them. The CDR3 spans 14 residues. The CDR3 loop reads CASSLGAPGQPQHF. For the CDR3, the DNA is TGTGCCAGCAGCCTCGGAGCCCCCGGTCAGCCCCAGCATTTT. The variable domain in full, completed from reference TRBV7-2 and TRBJ1-5, reads GAGVSQSPSNKVTEKGKDVELRCDPISGHTALYWYRQSLGQGLEFLIYFQGNSAPDKSGLPSDRFSAERTGGSVSTLTIQRTQQEDSAVYLCASSLGAPGQPQHFGDGTRLSIL.

This chain connects TRBV6-1 to TRBJ2-7; tentatively, D is TRBD1 (5 bases). The CDR3 extends over 13 amino acids. Trimming left V 7 bases short and J 1 base short, with 11 bases between. In germline, CDR1 is MNHNS, CDR2 SASEGT. CDR3 bases: TGTGCCAGCATCAGGACATCTTCCTACGAGCAGTACTTC. Translation gives CASIRTSSYEQYF.

The chain carries TRBV7-2 and TRBJ2-1, with 9 bases fitting TRBD2. From germline, CDR1 is SGHTA and CDR2 FQGNSA. The CDR3 is made up of 16 amino acids. The J segment lost 7 bases and the V segment lost 3 bases, leaving 10 bases of the junction unmatched. CDR3 DNA: TGTGCCAGCAGCTTCCTATCCATAGCGGGAGAGAATGAGCAGTTCTTC. Its translation is CASSFLSIAGENEQFF.

The chain couples TRBV25-1 to TRBJ2-1; maybe TRBD2 (5 bases). In germline, CDR1 is MGHDK, CDR2 SYGVNS. The CDR3 contains 15 residues. The V end was cut by 1 base, the J end by 4 bases, with 11 bases between. CDR3 loop: CASSELSGPYNEQFF. CDR3 nucleotide sequence: TGTGCCAGCAGTGAATTGAGCGGACCTTACAATGAGCAGTTCTTC.

This clone was observed a few times. The chain links TRBV30 to TRBJ1-1; D remains unclear. The V gene's germline CDR1 is GTSNPN and CDR2 SVGIG (reference sequence). This CDR3 region has 11 residues. V was shortened by 2 bases and J by 10 bases, with 11 bases between the two germline ends. The CDR3 is CAWSLEGGAFF. CDR3 DNA sequence: TGTGCCTGGAGTTTGGAGGGTGGAGCTTTCTTT.